This T cell receptor (beta chain) was found in a study of response to subunit inactivated influenza vaccine. General observations from the study: It was suggested by the authors that few new T cells are recruited by each seasonal influenza vaccination.

As regards this clonotype: The antigen is unknown.

Per germline, CDR1 MNHEY and CDR2 SVGEGT. With 10 bases clipped from V and 6 bases from J, the junction kept 7 bases outside the gene matches. CDR3 length: 12 amino acids. Using its own MiXCR run on the RT-PCR reads, TCRdb lists one record per CDR3 protein. This sample has 550,000 to 800,000 distinct CDR3 sequences, with 15% to 18% found just once. The source of this sequence is a man in his forties or fifties who received an inactivated influenza vaccine. The V gene is TRBV6-2 or TRBV6-3, the J gene TRBJ1-1, with 8 positions matching TRBD1. Source: PBMCs from blood, taken less than 13 days after vaccination. The CDR3 DNA is TGTGCCACCCTCGACAGGGGAGCTGAAGCTTTCTTT. Translation gives CATLDRGAEAFF.